The present T cell receptor beta chain was sequenced within a study of cytomegalovirus exposure and HLA in healthy donors. Study results and limitations: Most likely, a cluster of highly shared sequence variants arose as a sequencing artifact. Presence/absence comparisons presumed near-even sequencing depth among donors.

The CDR3 covers 15 residues. Of note for this clone: As yet, its antigen is unknown.

Primers: 60 Vbeta forward and 13 Jbeta reverse. The assay was immunoSEQ multiplex PCR, and TCRdb's table has in-frame clones only and misses some. The sample has about 190,000 clones, about 80% seen once; the top ten hold around 2.4%. J is TRBJ1-4 and V is TRBV21-1; TRBD1 reflects the table's D call only, with no check against the DNA. TRBV21-1 is a documented pseudogene. This TCR was recovered from a woman in her thirties in good health and CMV-seronegative. The sequenced material came from PBMCs. Here the CDR3 DNA reads TGTGCCAGCAGCAAAGCGCAGGGACATAATGAAAAACTGTTTTTT. Protein: CASSKAQGHNEKLFF.